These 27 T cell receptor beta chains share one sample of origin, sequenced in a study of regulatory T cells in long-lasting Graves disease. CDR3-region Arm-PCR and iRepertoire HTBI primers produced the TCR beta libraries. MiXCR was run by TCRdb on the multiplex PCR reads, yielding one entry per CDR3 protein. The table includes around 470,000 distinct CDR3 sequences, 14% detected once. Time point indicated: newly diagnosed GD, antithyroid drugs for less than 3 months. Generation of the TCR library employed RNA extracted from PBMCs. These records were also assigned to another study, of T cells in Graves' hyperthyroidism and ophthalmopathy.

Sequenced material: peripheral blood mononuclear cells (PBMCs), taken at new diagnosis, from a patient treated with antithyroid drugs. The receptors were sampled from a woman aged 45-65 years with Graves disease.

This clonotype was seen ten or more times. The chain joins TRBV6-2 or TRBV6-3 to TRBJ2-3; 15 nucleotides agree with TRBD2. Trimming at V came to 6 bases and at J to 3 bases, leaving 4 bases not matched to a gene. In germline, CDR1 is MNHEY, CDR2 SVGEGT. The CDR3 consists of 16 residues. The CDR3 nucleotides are TGTGCCAGCAGCCGGGGGACTAGCGGGAGGACAGATACGCAGTATTTT. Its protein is CASSRGTSGRTDTQYF.

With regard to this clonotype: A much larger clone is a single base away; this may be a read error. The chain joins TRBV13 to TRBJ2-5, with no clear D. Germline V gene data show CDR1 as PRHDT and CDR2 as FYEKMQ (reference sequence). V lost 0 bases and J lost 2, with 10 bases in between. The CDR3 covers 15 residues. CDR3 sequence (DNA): TGTGCCAGCAGCTTAGGCCGGATGTTGCAAGAGACCCAGTACTTC. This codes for CASSLGRMLQETQYF. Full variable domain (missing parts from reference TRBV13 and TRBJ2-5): AAGVIQSPRHLIKEKRETATLKCYPIPRHDTVYWYQQGPGQDPQFLISFYEKMQSDKGSIPDRFSAQQFSDYHSELNMSSLELGDSALYFCASSLGRMLQETQYFGPGTRLLVL.

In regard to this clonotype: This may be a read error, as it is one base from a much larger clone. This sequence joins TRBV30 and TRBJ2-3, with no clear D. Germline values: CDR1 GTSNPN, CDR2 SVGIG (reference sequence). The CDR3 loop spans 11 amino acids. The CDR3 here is CAWSSTDTLYF. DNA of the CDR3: TGTGCCTGGAGTAGCACAGATACGCTGTATTTT. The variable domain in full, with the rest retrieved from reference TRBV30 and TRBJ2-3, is SQTIHQWPATLVQPVGSPLSLECTVEGTSNPNLYWYRQAAGRGLQLLFYSVGIGQISSEVPQNLSASRPQDRQFILSSKKLLLSDSGFYLCAWSSTDTLYFGPGTRLTVL.

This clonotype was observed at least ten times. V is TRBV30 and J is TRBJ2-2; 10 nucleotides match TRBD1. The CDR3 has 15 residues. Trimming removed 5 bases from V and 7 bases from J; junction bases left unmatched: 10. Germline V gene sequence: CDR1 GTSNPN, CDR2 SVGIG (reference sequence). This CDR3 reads CAWEPGQGIGGELFF. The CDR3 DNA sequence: TGTGCCTGGGAGCCGGGACAGGGGATCGGCGGGGAGCTGTTTTTT.

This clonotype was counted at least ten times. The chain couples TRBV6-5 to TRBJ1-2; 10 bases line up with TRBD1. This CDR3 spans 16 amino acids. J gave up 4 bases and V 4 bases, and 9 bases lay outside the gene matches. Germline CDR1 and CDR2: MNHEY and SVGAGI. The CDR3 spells CASSSGQGPFPYGYTF. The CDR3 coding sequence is TGTGCCAGCAGTTCGGGACAGGGGCCTTTTCCCTATGGCTACACCTTC.

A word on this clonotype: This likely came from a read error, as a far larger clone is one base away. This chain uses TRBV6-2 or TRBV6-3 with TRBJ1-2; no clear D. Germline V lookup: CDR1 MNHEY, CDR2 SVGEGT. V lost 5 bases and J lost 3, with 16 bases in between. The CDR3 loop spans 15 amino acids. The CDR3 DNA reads TGTGCCAGCAGTGGAATGGCAGCTACCGACTATGGCTACACCTTC. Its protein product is CASSGMAATDYGYTF.

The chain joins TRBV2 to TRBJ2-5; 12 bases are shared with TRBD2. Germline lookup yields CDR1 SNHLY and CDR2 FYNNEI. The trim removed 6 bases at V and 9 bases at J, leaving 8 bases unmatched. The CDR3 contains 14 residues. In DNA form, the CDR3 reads TGTGCCAGCAGGCCAGCTAGCGGGAGGGCCCCCCAGTACTTC. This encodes CASRPASGRAPQYF.

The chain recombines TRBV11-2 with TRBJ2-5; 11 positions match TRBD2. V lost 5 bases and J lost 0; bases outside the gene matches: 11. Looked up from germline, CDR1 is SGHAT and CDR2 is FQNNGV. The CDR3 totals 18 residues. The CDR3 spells CASSPTSGDSSYQETQYF. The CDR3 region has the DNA TGTGCCAGCAGCCCGACTAGCGGGGACAGCTCGTACCAAGAGACCCAGTACTTC.

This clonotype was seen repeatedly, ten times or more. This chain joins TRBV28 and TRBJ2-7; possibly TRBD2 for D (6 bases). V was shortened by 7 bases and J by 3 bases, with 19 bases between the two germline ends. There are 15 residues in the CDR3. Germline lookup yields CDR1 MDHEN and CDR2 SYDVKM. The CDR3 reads CASIGTPVRDYEQYF. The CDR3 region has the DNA TGTGCCAGCATCGGGACTCCGGTTAGGGACTACGAGCAGTACTTC.

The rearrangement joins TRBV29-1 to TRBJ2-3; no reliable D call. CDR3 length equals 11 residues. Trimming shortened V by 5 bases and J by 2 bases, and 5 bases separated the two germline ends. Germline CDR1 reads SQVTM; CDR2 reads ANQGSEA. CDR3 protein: CSVHYTDTQYF. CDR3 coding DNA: TGCAGCGTTCATTACACAGATACGCAGTATTTT.

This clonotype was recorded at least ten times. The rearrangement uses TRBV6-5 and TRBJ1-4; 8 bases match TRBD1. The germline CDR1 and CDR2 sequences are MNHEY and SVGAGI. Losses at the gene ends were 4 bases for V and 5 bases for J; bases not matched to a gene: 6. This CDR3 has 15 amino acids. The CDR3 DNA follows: TGTGCCAGCAGTTCCGGAGGACAGGGCAATGAAAAACTGTTTTTT. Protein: CASSSGGQGNEKLFF.

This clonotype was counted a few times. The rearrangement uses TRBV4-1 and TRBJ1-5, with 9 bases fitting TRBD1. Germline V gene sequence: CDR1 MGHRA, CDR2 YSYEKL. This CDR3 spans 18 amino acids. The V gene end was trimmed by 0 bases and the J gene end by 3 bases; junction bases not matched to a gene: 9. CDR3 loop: CASSQERGQGYVNQPQHF. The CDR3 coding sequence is TGCGCCAGCAGCCAAGAGCGGGGACAGGGTTATGTCAATCAGCCCCAGCATTTT.

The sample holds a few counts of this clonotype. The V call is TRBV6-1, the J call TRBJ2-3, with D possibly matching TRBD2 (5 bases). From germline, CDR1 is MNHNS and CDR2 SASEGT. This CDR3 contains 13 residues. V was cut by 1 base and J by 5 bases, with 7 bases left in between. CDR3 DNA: TGTGCCAGCAGTGAAGGTCGGGGAGATACGCAGTATTTT. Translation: CASSEGRGDTQYF.

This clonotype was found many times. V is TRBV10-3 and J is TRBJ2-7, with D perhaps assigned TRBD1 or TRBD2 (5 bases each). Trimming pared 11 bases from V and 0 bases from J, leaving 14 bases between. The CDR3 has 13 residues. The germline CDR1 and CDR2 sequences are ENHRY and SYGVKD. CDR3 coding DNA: TGTGCCTTTCGGGACCCGAACTCCTACGAGCAGTACTTC. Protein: CAFRDPNSYEQYF.

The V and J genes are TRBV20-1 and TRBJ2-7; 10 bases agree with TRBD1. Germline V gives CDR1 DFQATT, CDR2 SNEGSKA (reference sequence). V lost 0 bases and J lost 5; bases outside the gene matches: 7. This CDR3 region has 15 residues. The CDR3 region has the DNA TGCAGTGCTAGAGACCGACAGGGGGCGACCCACGAGCAGTACTTC. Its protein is CSARDRQGATHEQYF.

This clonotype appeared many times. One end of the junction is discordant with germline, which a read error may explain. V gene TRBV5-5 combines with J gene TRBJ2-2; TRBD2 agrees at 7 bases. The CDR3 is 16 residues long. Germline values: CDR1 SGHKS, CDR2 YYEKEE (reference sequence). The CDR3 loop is CASSLDPGGNTGELFF. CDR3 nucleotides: TGCGCCAGCAGCTTGGATCCGGGAGGGAACACCGGGGAGCTGTTTTTT.

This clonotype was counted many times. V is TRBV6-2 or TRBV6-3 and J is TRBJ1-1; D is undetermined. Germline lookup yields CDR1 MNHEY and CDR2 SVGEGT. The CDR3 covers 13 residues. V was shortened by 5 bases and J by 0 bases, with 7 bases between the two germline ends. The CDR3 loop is CASSERLNTEAFF. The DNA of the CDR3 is TGTGCCAGCAGTGAACGTTTGAACACTGAAGCTTTCTTT.

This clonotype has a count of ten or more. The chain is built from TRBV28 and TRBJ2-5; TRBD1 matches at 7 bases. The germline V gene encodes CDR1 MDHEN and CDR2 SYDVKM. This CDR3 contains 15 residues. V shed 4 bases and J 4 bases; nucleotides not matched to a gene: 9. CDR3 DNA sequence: TGTGCCAGCAGTTCCCCCCAGGGGGTTTCAGAGACCCAGTACTTC. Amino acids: CASSSPQGVSETQYF.

The CDR3 nucleotides are TGTGCCAGCAGCGTTGGTGTAACTAGCGCAGGAATTACCCAAGAGACCCAGTACTTC. Amino acid sequence: CASSVGVTSAGITQETQYF. The chain uses TRBV9 and TRBJ2-5; 7 bases are shared with TRBD2. This CDR3 contains 19 residues. Trimming at V came to 2 bases and at J to 1 base, leaving 17 bases not matched to a gene. Germline assignment: CDR1 SGDLS and CDR2 YYNGEE.

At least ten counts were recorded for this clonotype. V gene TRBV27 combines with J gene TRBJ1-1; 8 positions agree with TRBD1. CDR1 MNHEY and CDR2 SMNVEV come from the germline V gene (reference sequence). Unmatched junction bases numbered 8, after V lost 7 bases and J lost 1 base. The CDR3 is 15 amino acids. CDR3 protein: CASNPQQGENTEAFF. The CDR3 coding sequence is TGTGCCAGCAACCCCCAACAGGGGGAGAACACTGAAGCTTTCTTT.

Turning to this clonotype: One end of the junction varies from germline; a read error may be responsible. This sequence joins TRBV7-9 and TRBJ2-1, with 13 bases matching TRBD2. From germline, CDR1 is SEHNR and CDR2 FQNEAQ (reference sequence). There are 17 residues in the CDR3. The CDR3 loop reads CASSFRTSGSEYNEQFF. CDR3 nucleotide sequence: TGCGCCAGCAGCTTTAGGACTAGCGGGAGTGAGTACAATGAGCAGTTCTTC.

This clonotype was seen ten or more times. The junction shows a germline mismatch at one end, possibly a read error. The CDR3 DNA is TGTGCCAGCAGATTATGGCCAGGGAAATACAATGAGCAGTTCTTC. Translating it yields CASRLWPGKYNEQFF. The chain combines TRBV28 with TRBJ2-1; D is possibly TRBD1 (5 bases). There are 15 residues in the CDR3. Per the germline V gene, CDR1 is MDHEN and CDR2 is SYDVKM.

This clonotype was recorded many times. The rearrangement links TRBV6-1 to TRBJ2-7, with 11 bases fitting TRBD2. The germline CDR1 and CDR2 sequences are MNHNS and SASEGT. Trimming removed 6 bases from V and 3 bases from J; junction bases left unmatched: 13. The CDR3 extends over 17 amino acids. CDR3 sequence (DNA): TGTGCCAGCAGCTCCCTTAGCGGGAGGGCCAAAGGCTACGAGCAGTACTTC. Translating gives CASSSLSGRAKGYEQYF.

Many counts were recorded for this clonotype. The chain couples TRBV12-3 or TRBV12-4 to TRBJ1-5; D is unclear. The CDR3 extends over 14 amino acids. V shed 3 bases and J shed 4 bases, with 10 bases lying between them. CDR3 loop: CASSFLLTNQPQHF. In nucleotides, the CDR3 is TGTGCCAGCAGTTTTTTGTTGACGAATCAGCCCCAGCATTTT.

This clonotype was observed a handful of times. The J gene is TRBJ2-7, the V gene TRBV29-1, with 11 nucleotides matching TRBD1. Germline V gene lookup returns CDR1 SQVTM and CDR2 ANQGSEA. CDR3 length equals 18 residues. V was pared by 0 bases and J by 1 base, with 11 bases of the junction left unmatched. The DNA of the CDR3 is TGCAGCGTTGAAGATCCCGGGACAGGGGGTAGTGAATCCTACGAGCAGTACTTC. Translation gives CSVEDPGTGGSESYEQYF.

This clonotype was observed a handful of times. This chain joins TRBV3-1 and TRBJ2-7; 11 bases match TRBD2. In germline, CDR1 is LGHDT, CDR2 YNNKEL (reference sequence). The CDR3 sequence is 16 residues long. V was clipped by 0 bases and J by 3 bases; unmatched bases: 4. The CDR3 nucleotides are TGTGCCAGCAGCCAAGAAACTAGCGGGAGCCTCTACGAGCAGTACTTC. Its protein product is CASSQETSGSLYEQYF.

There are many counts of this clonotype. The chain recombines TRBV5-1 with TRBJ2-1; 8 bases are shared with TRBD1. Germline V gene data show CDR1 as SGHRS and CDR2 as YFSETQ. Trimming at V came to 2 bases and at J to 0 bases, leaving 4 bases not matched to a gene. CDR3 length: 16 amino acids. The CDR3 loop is CASSLGQGGSYNEQFF. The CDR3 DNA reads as TGCGCCAGCAGCTTAGGACAGGGAGGCTCCTACAATGAGCAGTTCTTC.